Shown below are 21 T cell receptor beta chains from a single sample sequenced in a study of neurological immune-mediated disorders. Via MiXCR, TCRdb re-called the 5' RACE reads, giving one row per CDR3 protein. Of approximately 20,000 distinct CDR3 sequences in the sample, around 15% were seen once. Sequenced input: PBMCs. The source is a female donor with HTLV-1-associated myelopathy (HAM/TSP).

This clonotype has at least ten counts. V gene TRBV3-1 combines with J gene TRBJ2-2; 11 nucleotides match TRBD1. Looked up from germline, CDR1 is LGHDT and CDR2 is YNNKEL (reference sequence). Trimming cost V 4 bases and J 1 base; bases outside gene matches: 8. The CDR3 length is 18 residues. The CDR3 is CASSRHAGTGGNTGELFF. The CDR3 nucleotides are TGTGCCAGCAGCCGACATGCAGGGACAGGGGGGAACACCGGGGAGCTGTTTTTT.

By frequency in the sample, this clonotype is medium-sized. This chain links TRBV20-1 with TRBJ1-1; a weak D match, TRBD1 (5 bases). The germline gives CDR1 DFQATT, CDR2 SNEGSKA (reference sequence). V was shortened by 5 bases and J by 0 bases, with 10 bases between the two germline ends. This CDR3 has 13 amino acids. The CDR3 DNA follows: TGCAGTGCTCGGGAGGGACTGAACACTGAAGCTTTCTTT. This encodes CSAREGLNTEAFF.

This clonotype has ten or more counts. The V call is TRBV5-1, the J call TRBJ2-7; 8 bases map to TRBD2. CDR1 and CDR2 (germline): SGHRS, YFSETQ. The length of the CDR3 is 15 residues. J was trimmed by 1 base and V by 0 bases; bases with no gene match: 3. This chain's CDR3 is CASSLGAGESYEQYF. DNA for the CDR3: TGCGCCAGCAGCTTGGGAGCGGGAGAATCCTACGAGCAGTACTTC. The complete variable domain, with remaining parts taken from reference TRBV5-1 and TRBJ2-7, reads KAGVTQTPRYLIKTRGQQVTLSCSPISGHRSVSWYQQTPGQGLQFLFEYFSETQRNKGNFPGRFSGRQFSNSRSEMNVSTLELGDSALYLCASSLGAGESYEQYFGPGTRLTVT.

In this sample, this clonotype turned up many times. V is TRBV7-6 and J is TRBJ2-1; D might be TRBD2 (6 bases). V was cut by 3 bases and J by 9 bases, with 6 bases left in between. CDR3 length: 11 amino acids. In germline, CDR1 is SGHVS, CDR2 FNYEAQ. CDR3 DNA: TGTGCCAGCAGCTTGGAGGGTGAGCAGTTCTTC. Its protein is CASSLEGEQFF.

In this sample, this clonotype turned up many times. This rearrangement joins TRBV29-1 to TRBJ1-1; 7 bases align to TRBD1. This CDR3 has 14 amino acids. Germline V gene sequence: CDR1 SQVTM, CDR2 ANQGSEA. Trimming removed 2 bases from V and 5 bases from J; junction bases left unmatched: 8. CDR3: CSVEQAGGETEAFF. CDR3 bases: TGCAGCGTTGAACAGGCAGGGGGAGAAACTGAAGCTTTCTTT.

The chain combines TRBV6-1 with TRBJ2-7; no definite D call. Looked up from germline, CDR1 is MNHNS and CDR2 is SASEGT. Trimming took 4 bases from V and 2 from J, leaving 9 bases between them. This CDR3 has 13 residues. CDR3 DNA sequence: TGTGCCAGCAGTGTTAGTCTTACCTACGAGCAGTACTTC. It codes for CASSVSLTYEQYF.

V is TRBV20-1 and J is TRBJ2-2; TRBD2 matches 7 bases. Germline loops: CDR1 DFQATT, CDR2 SNEGSKA (reference sequence). This CDR3 has 14 amino acids. The V and J ends lost 3 bases and 2 bases, in that order; junction bases with no gene match: 3. The CDR3 is CSASGGINTGELFF. The DNA for the CDR3 is TGCAGTGCTAGCGGGGGGATTAACACCGGGGAGCTGTTTTTT.

The table lists this clonotype with many counts. This chain connects TRBV29-1 to TRBJ2-7; possibly TRBD1 for D (6 bases). Trimming stripped 4 bases from V and 5 bases from J, with 18 bases between. Germline V gene data show CDR1 as SQVTM and CDR2 as ANQGSEA. This CDR3 contains 14 residues. Here the CDR3 reads CSVGVAGALDEQYF. The CDR3 nucleotides read TGCAGCGTTGGGGTTGCAGGGGCCCTGGACGAGCAGTACTTC.

This clonotype was seen many times. This sequence joins TRBV20-1 and TRBJ2-5, with D possibly being TRBD2 (6 bases). V was clipped by 1 base and J by 0 bases, with 9 bases between them. The CDR3 runs 14 residues. Germline CDR1 and CDR2: DFQATT and SNEGSKA (reference sequence). The CDR3 DNA is TGCAGTGCTAGAGTGGCGGGGAACCAAGAGACCCAGTACTTC. Its protein product is CSARVAGNQETQYF.

This clonotype was detected many times. The chain has TRBV7-2 and TRBJ1-1; TRBD1 matches at 8 bases. The CDR3 sequence is 14 residues long. The junction had 3 bases not matched to a gene; V was cut back by 2 bases and J by 4 bases. Per germline, CDR1 SGHTA and CDR2 FQGNSA. This chain's CDR3 is CASSLQGARTEAFF. The CDR3 region has the DNA TGTGCCAGCAGCTTACAGGGGGCGCGCACTGAAGCTTTCTTT.

Many counts were recorded for this clonotype. CDR3 bases: TGCAGTGCGCGGGGACAGAACACCGGGGAGCTGTTTTTT. This codes for CSARGQNTGELFF. The genes are TRBV20-1 and TRBJ2-2, with D perhaps assigned TRBD1 or TRBD2 (6 bases each). The ends were cut back, 6 bases at V and 1 base at J, with 9 bases in the middle. CDR1 and CDR2 (germline): DFQATT, SNEGSKA (reference sequence). CDR3 length: 13 residues.

This clonotype was recorded at least ten times. The CDR3: CASGLDDSYEQYF. Written as DNA, the CDR3 is TGTGCTAGTGGTTTGGACGACAGCTACGAGCAGTACTTC. The V gene is TRBV12-5, the J gene TRBJ2-7, with D perhaps matching TRBD1 (5 bases). The CDR3 loop spans 13 amino acids. V lost 1 base and J 3 bases, leaving 7 bases between the germline ends. Per the germline V gene, CDR1 is LGHNT and CDR2 is FRNRAP. The whole variable domain, remainder taken from reference TRBV12-5 and TRBJ2-7, is DARVTQTPRHKVTEMGQEVTMRCQPILGHNTVFWYRQTMMQGLELLAYFRNRAPLDDSGMPKDRFSAEMPDATLATLKIQPSEPRDSAVYFCASGLDDSYEQYFGPGTRLTVT.

This clonotype is medium-sized within its sample. This sequence joins TRBV11-2 and TRBJ2-1, with TRBD2 as a possible D gene (7 bases). From germline, CDR1 is SGHAT and CDR2 FQNNGV. Trimming took off 1 base at V and 9 bases at J, with 13 bases between the two ends. The length of the CDR3 is 14 residues. CDR3 nucleotides: TGTGCCAGCAGCTTAGGTCTGGGAGGGGGTGAGCAGTTCTTC. This sequence encodes CASSLGLGGGEQFF.

This clonotype has a count of ten or more. V and J are TRBV20-1 and TRBJ1-1; weak D call: TRBD1 (6 bases). With 4 bases removed from V and 4 bases from J, the gap between germline ends came to 25 bases. Germline V lookup: CDR1 DFQATT, CDR2 SNEGSKA (reference sequence). The length of the CDR3 is 17 residues. CDR3 amino acids: CSAKHVPGHSGVTEAFF. The CDR3 DNA reads as TGCAGTGCTAAGCATGTCCCGGGACATTCAGGAGTCACTGAAGCTTTCTTT.

This clonotype was picked up many times. The chain links TRBV7-6 to TRBJ2-2; D is uncertain. Germline CDR1 SGHVS, CDR2 FNYEAQ. The V gene lost 0 bases and the J gene lost 4 bases, with 3 bases spanning the gap. This CDR3 has 13 amino acids. CDR3 loop: CASSLASTGELFF. The CDR3 DNA reads as TGTGCCAGCAGCTTAGCGTCCACCGGGGAGCTGTTTTTT.

This clonotype has a count of ten or more. At one end the junction does not follow the germline gene, possibly because of a read error. The chain employs TRBV7-7 and TRBJ2-1, with TRBD2 matching 8 bases. CDR1 SSHAT and CDR2 FNYEAQ come from the germline V gene (reference sequence). The CDR3 extends over 16 amino acids. CDR3 sequence (DNA): TGTGCTAGCAGCAAGGAGCTAGCGGGCCTTTACAATGAGCAGTTCTTC. It specifies CASSKELAGLYNEQFF.

As concerns this clonotype: One end of the junction fails to match germline, which may point to a read error. V usage is TRBV20-1 and J usage is TRBJ2-3; 11 nucleotides align to TRBD2. The V gene's germline CDR1 is DFQATT and CDR2 SNEGSKA (reference sequence). The CDR3 loop spans 19 amino acids. The chain's CDR3 is CSVRVPSGGIWSGADTQYF. For the CDR3, the DNA is TGCAGTGTTAGAGTGCCTAGCGGGGGGATATGGTCGGGAGCAGATACGCAGTATTTT.

This clonotype was counted ten times or more. CDR3 DNA sequence: TGCAGTGCTAGAGATTGGGGTATAAGCGGGGGGAGAAACAATGAGCAGTTCTTC. It is translated as CSARDWGISGGRNNEQFF. The gene calls are TRBV20-1 and TRBJ2-1; 9 bases align to TRBD2. The CDR3 contains 18 residues. The junction had 14 bases not matched to a gene; V was cut back by 0 bases and J by 5 bases. The germline CDR1 and CDR2 sequences are DFQATT and SNEGSKA (reference sequence).

This clonotype was seen repeatedly, ten times or more. V and J are TRBV21-1 and TRBJ2-2; no check of the table's D call, TRBD1, against the DNA was made. TRBV21-1 is shown as a pseudogene. The CDR3 spans 17 residues. The CDR3 is CASSKEYQGGHTGELFF. The CDR3 DNA sequence: TGTGCCAGCAGCAAAGAGTATCAGGGGGGGCACACCGGGGAGCTGTTTTTT.

The genes are TRBV4-3 and TRBJ1-6; D is perhaps TRBD1 (5 bases). This CDR3 comprises 16 residues. CDR1 and CDR2 from the germline V gene are LGHNA and YSLEER. V lost 4 bases to trimming and J lost 8 bases, with 18 bases between them. The CDR3 protein is CASSPDGGGDDSPLHF. The DNA of the CDR3 is TGCGCCAGCAGCCCGGATGGCGGAGGGGATGATTCACCCCTCCACTTT.

This clonotype showed up many times. The chain recombines TRBV20-1 with TRBJ2-3; D might be TRBD2 (6 bases). The V end was cut by 0 bases, the J end by 4 bases, with 17 bases between. The CDR3 runs to 16 residues. Germline CDR1 is DFQATT and CDR2 is SNEGSKA (reference sequence). For the CDR3, the DNA is TGCAGTGCTAGAGATCGGGGAGGTTTAAGCCCAGATACGCAGTATTTT. This sequence encodes CSARDRGGLSPDTQYF.